This entry is about one TCR beta chain. Its target is not known. The germline V gene encodes CDR1 GTSNPN and CDR2 SVGIG (reference sequence). Trimming removed 4 bases at V and 4 bases at J, with 10 bases between. The length of the CDR3 is 12 residues. The sample is drawn from a study of shared clonotypes between healthy human individuals. CD45RA+ naive and CD45RA-negative memory subsets were separated from CD4+ cells. TCRdb's copy holds only in-frame clones and misses some; the assay was immunoSEQ multiplex PCR. The data hold some 2.1 million clones, with approximately 95% observed a single time. Findings and caveats of the study: It was the non-shared clonotypes that had lower generation probabilities than clonotypes shared by all four donors.

Sample: naive CD4+ T cells sorted from blood. Regarding subset: CD45RA+ positively selected. The receptor was isolated from a man aged 18 to 30 in good health. The rearrangement links TRBV30 to TRBJ1-2; D uncertain. The CDR3 coding sequence is TGTGCCTGGATGGGAGGGTCCTATGGCTACACCTTC. It yields the protein CAWMGGSYGYTF. Based on the CDR3 plus reference TRBV30 and TRBJ1-2, the full variable domain is SQTIHQWPATLVQPVGSPLSLECTVEGTSNPNLYWYRQAAGRGLQLLFYSVGIGQISSEVPQNLSASRPQDRQFILSSKKLLLSDSGFYLCAWMGGSYGYTFGSGTRLTVV.